The rows below give T cell receptor beta chains drawn from one sample of a study of blood T cell repertoires in COVID-19. Libraries were prepared by immunoSEQ multiplex PCR; TCRdb keeps only in-frame clonotypes and omits some of them. This sample has 160,000 or so clones, with 80% found just once. Sequenced material: PBMCs or T cells enriched from blood (not recorded which). The receptors here all came from a man aged 40-50 years who had recovered from COVID-19. The CDR3 runs from the conserved cysteine through the conserved F or W. A D gene is named only where the DNA matches it firmly. Size is stated for part of the rows, as once, few or many counts, or as a class when the clone is expanded.

clone size	D gene	J gene	V gene	CDR3 DNA	CDR3 protein
-	TRBD1	TRBJ1-2	TRBV6-6	TGTGCCGTGGCAGGGGGCCTGTCGGGCTACACCTTC	CAVAGGLSGYTF
-	-	TRBJ1-1	TRBV30	TGTGCCTGGTGGACCCCGGGGGGGGGAGAAGCTTTCTTT	CAWWTPGGGEAFF
-	TRBD1	TRBJ1-1	TRBV2	TGTGCCAGCAGGACGTCGACAGGGGGCACTGAAGCTTTCTTT	CASRTSTGGTEAFF
once	-	TRBJ1-1	TRBV7-9	TGTGCCAGCAGCCAGGTCCCGGGACACATTATGAACACTGAAGCTTTCTTT	CASSQVPGHIMNTEAFF
-	-	TRBJ2-3	TRBV11-3	TGTGCCAGCAGCTTATGGGGGCTAAGCACAGATACGCAGTATTTT	CASSLWGLSTDTQYF
-	-	TRBJ1-4	TRBV6-5	TGTGCCAGCGGTCGGTCTAATGAAAAACTGTTTTTT	CASGRSNEKLFF
few	-	TRBJ1-2	TRBV24-1	TGTGCCACCAGTGATCCGGGATCCCAAGAACAGTTAAATGGCTACACCTTC	CATSDPGSQEQLNGYTF
once	-	TRBJ2-5	TRBV11-2	TGTGCCAGCAGCCATGGGGGGAGGGAGACCCAGTACTTC	CASSHGGRETQYF
-	-	TRBJ2-1	TRBV18	TGTGCCAGCTCACCAGGTCAGACAGTTTACAATGAGCAGTTCTTC	CASSPGQTVYNEQFF
-	-	TRBJ1-2	TRBV18	TGTGCCAGCTCACCAGAGACAGAACTCTATGGCTACACCTTC	CASSPETELYGYTF
-	TRBD1	TRBJ1-5	TRBV2	TGTGCCAGCCATAAACAGGGGGGCGGCAATCAGCCCCAGCATTTT	CASHKQGGGNQPQHF
-	TRBD2	TRBJ2-3	TRBV5-8	TGTGCCAGCAGCTTGCTCCTAGCGGGGGGCACAGATACGCAGTATTTT	CASSLLLAGGTDTQYF
many	TRBD2	TRBJ2-5	TRBV2	TGTGCCAGCACTTTCGGCGGGGGGGTCGGGACCCAGTACTTC	CASTFGGGVGTQYF
-	-	TRBJ2-1	TRBV5-1	TGCGCCAGCAGCTCCGATAGTCCCTCCTACAATGAGCAGTTCTTC	CASSSDSPSYNEQFF
-	-	TRBJ1-1	TRBV4-1	TGCGCCAGCAGAGAGAAGAGAGGGGGGAACACTGAAGCTTTCTTT	CASREKRGGNTEAFF
-	-	TRBJ1-1	TRBV5-1	TGCGCCAGCAGCTTGAGAGGACAGATGAACACTGAAGCTTTCTTT	CASSLRGQMNTEAFF
-	TRBD1	TRBJ2-1	TRBV18	TGTGCCAGCTTACAAACGAGGGACAGCTACAATGAGCAGTTCTTC	CASLQTRDSYNEQFF
-	TRBD2	TRBJ2-1	TRBV6-1	TGTGCCAGCAGTGCATCAAGACTAGCGGGGGGGTTCAATGAGCAGTTCTTC	CASSASRLAGGFNEQFF
-	-	TRBJ2-5	TRBV12-5	TGTGCTAGTGGTTTGCAGTACCAAGAGACCCAGTACTTC	CASGLQYQETQYF
-	-	TRBJ2-6	TRBV5-6	TGTGCCAGCAGAGGGGTTCTTGCCTTCTCTGGGGCCAACGTCCTGACTTTC	CASRGVLAFSGANVLTF
-	-	TRBJ1-2	TRBV19	TGTGCCAGTAGTATGGGGACCTACAGGGACGGCTACACCTTC	CASSMGTYRDGYTF
-	TRBD2	TRBJ2-5	TRBV10-3	TGTGCCATCTCGACTAGCGGGGGGGGAGAGACCCAGTACTTC	CAISTSGGGETQYF
-	TRBD2	TRBJ2-3	TRBV7-8	TGTGCCAGCAGCTTGGGTAGCGGGGGCAGCACAGATACGCAGTATTTT	CASSLGSGGSTDTQYF
-	-	TRBJ1-4	TRBV3-1/TRBV3-2	TGTGCCAGCAGCCAAGAAGGTCAGGGTTTTGAAAAACTGTTTTTT	CASSQEGQGFEKLFF
-	-	TRBJ1-1	TRBV5-1	TGCGCCAGCAACCCCTCGACTGTGAACACTGAAGCTTTCTTT	CASNPSTVNTEAFF
-	-	TRBJ1-5	TRBV12-5	TGTGCTAGTGGACCGGGGGATCAGCCCCAGCATTTT	CASGPGDQPQHF
-	TRBD1	TRBJ2-7	TRBV2	TGTGCCAGCAGTGTGAATAGGGCGGGACAGGCGATCTACGAGCAGTACTTC	CASSVNRAGQAIYEQYF
-	-	TRBJ2-5	TRBV5-1	TGCGCCAGCAGCTCACTAAACCAAGAGACCCAGTACTTC	CASSSLNQETQYF
-	TRBD2	TRBJ2-3	TRBV6-5	TGTGCCAGCAGGAGGGAGGGGAATGAAGATACGCAGTATTTT	CASRREGNEDTQYF
-	-	TRBJ1-5	TRBV5-1	TGCGCCTCGCAGCCCCAGCATTTT	CASQPQHF
-	TRBD2	TRBJ2-7	TRBV5-1	TGCGCCAGCAGCTGGACTAGCGGGGGGACCTACGAGCAGTACTTC	CASSWTSGGTYEQYF
few	-	TRBJ2-5	TRBV10-3	TGTGCCATCAGCAGGGAACAAGAGACCCAGTACTTC	CAISREQETQYF
few	TRBD1	TRBJ1-4	TRBV9	TGTGCCAGCAGCGCGGGGACAGGGAGTAATGAAAAACTGTTTTTT	CASSAGTGSNEKLFF
-	TRBD2	TRBJ2-3	TRBV10-3	TGTGCCATCGCGGGGGGAACAGATACGCAGTATTTT	CAIAGGTDTQYF
-	-	TRBJ2-2	TRBV11-3	TGTGCCAGCAGCTTCAAAAGGCAGGGCTACACCGGGGAGCTGTTTTTT	CASSFKRQGYTGELFF
-	TRBD1	TRBJ1-3	TRBV5-1	TGCGCCAGCAGAGGGGCCGGGACAGGGGGAAACACCATATATTTT	CASRGAGTGGNTIYF
-	TRBD2	TRBJ2-5	TRBV24-1	TGTGCCACCAGTGAGGGACTAGCGGAGACCCAGTACTTC	CATSEGLAETQYF
once	-	TRBJ2-5	TRBV3-1/TRBV3-2	TGTGCCAGCAGCCAAGCGGGCGGGGTTCAAGAGACCCAGTACTTC	CASSQAGGVQETQYF
-	-	TRBJ2-3	TRBV30	TGTGCCTGGACTGGGGGGTTCACAGATACGCAGTATTTT	CAWTGGFTDTQYF
-	TRBD2	TRBJ2-1	TRBV27	TGTGCCAGCAGTCTGACTAGCGGGCCCTACAATGAGCAGTTCTTC	CASSLTSGPYNEQFF
few	-	TRBJ1-6	TRBV6-2/TRBV6-3	TGTGCCAGCAGTTTCGACATGCGATACTATAATTCACCCCTCCACTTT	CASSFDMRYYNSPLHF
-	-	TRBJ2-3	TRBV5-1	TGCGCCAGCAGCTTGTCTCCCCTAGGAGCAGATACGCAGTATTTT	CASSLSPLGADTQYF
-	TRBD2	TRBJ2-3	TRBV11-2	TGTGCCAGCAGTCTTAGCGGGGCCAGCACAGATACGCAGTATTTT	CASSLSGASTDTQYF
-	-	TRBJ1-1	TRBV6-5	TGTGCCACCTCGGACAGACCGAACACTGAAGCTTTCTTT	CATSDRPNTEAFF
-	-	TRBJ2-1	TRBV30	TGTGCCTGGAACATCCACAATGAGCAGTTCTTC	CAWNIHNEQFF